The 2 T cell receptor beta chains below come from one sample, sequenced in a study of control samples from healthy donors and cancer patients. The table came from immunoSEQ multiplex PCR; TCRdb's copy has only in-frame clones and leaves some out. The profile shows 190,000 or so clones, over 80% of them singletons. The specimen was blood. These TCRs come from a man aged 18-30 years in good health.

Written as DNA, the CDR3 is TGTGCCTGGAGTGCCTGGGGGGAGCTGTTTTTT. It codes for CAWSAWGELFF. V usage is TRBV30 and J usage is TRBJ2-2; D remains ambiguous. V was clipped by 1 base and J by 8 bases, with 5 bases between them. The CDR3 extends over 11 amino acids. Looked up from germline, CDR1 is GTSNPN and CDR2 is SVGIG (reference sequence).

The V gene is TRBV11-2, the J gene TRBJ2-3; 15 positions match TRBD2. V lost 5 bases to trimming and J lost 6 bases; unmatched junction nucleotides: 9. CDR1 SGHAT and CDR2 FQNNGV come from the germline V gene. This CDR3 region has 17 residues. This chain's CDR3 is CASSPPGLAGGRDTQYF. The CDR3 DNA follows: TGTGCCAGCAGCCCCCCGGGACTAGCGGGGGGTCGGGATACGCAGTATTTT.